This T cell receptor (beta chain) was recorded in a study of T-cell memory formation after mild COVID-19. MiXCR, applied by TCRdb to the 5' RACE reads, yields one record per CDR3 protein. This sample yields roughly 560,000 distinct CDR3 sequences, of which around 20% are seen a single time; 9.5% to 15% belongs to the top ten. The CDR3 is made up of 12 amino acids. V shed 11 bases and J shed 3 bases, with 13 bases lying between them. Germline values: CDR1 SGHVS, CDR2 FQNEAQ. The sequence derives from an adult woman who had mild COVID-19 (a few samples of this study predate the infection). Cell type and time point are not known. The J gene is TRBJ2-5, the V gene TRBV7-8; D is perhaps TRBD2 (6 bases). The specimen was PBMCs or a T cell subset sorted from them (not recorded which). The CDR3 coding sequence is TGTGCCCTCAGCCGGAGGGAAGAGACCCAGTACTTC. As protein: CALSRREETQYF.